These 30 T cell receptor beta chains originate from one sample sequenced in a study of shared clonotypes between healthy human individuals. Generated by immunoSEQ multiplex PCR, the TCRdb table keeps only in-frame clones and is missing some. The sample carries 450,000 to 500,000 clones, roughly 80% recorded once. Sequenced material: PBMCs. The receptors stem from a woman in her 40s in good health. Some clones in this sample may be carry-over from other donors' samples.

Turning to this clone: A single base is all that separates this from a far larger clone, so a read error is likely. Other DNA sequences in the sample encode the same CDR3. This rearrangement joins TRBV15 to TRBJ1-3, with 7 bases fitting TRBD1. This CDR3 has 15 amino acids. CDR1 and CDR2 from the germline V gene are LNHNV and YYDKDF (reference sequence). The CDR3 DNA sequence: TGTGCCACTAGCACAGACAGGGCGGCTGGAAACACCATATATTTT. It codes for CATSTDRAAGNTIYF. The full variable domain, rest sourced from reference TRBV15 and TRBJ1-3, is DAMVIQNPRYQVTQFGKPVTLSCSQTLNHNVMYWYQQKSSQAPKLLFHYYDKDFNNEADTPDNFQSRRPNTSFCFLDIRSPGLGDTAMYLCATSTDRAAGNTIYFGEGSWLTVV.

V usage is TRBV12-1 and J usage is TRBJ2-1; TRBD2, the table's D call, lacks a check against the DNA. TRBV12-1 is assigned pseudogene status. The CDR3 sequence is 12 residues long. The CDR3 DNA is TGTGCCAGCAGCTTCTCCCTCCATGAGCAGTTCTTC. Its translation is CASSFSLHEQFF.

J is TRBJ1-4 and V is TRBV28, with 7 positions matching TRBD1. The CDR3 is made up of 15 amino acids. The V and J ends lost 6 bases and 0 bases, in that order; junction bases with no gene match: 4. From germline, CDR1 is MDHEN and CDR2 SYDVKM. CDR3 region: CASRGTAATNEKLFF. Here the CDR3 DNA reads TGTGCCAGCAGAGGGACAGCCGCAACTAATGAAAAACTGTTTTTT.

This chain uses TRBV6-5 with TRBJ1-2; 11 nucleotides line up with TRBD1. Per germline, CDR1 MNHEY and CDR2 SVGAGI. The CDR3 covers 16 residues. The trim removed 4 bases at V and 8 bases at J, leaving 12 bases unmatched. DNA of the CDR3: TGTGCCAGCAGTTCCCGGGGACAGGGGGATGGTTTGGGCTACACCTTC. This sequence encodes CASSSRGQGDGLGYTF.

The CDR3, as DNA: TGCGCCAGCAGCACGGGAGCGGGAGGGACCTACGAGCAGTACTTC. Protein product: CASSTGAGGTYEQYF. The chain combines TRBV5-1 with TRBJ2-7, with 10 bases aligning to TRBD2. Unmatched junction bases numbered 6, after V lost 4 bases and J lost 2 bases. The CDR3 extends over 15 amino acids. CDR1 and CDR2 from the germline V gene are SGHRS and YFSETQ.

This clone was observed a handful of times. The chain couples TRBV7-3 to TRBJ1-1; 8 positions agree with TRBD1. Germline CDR1 and CDR2: SGHTA and FQGTGA. The CDR3 consists of 14 residues. The V gene end was trimmed by 5 bases and the J gene end by 3 bases; junction bases not matched to a gene: 5. DNA of the CDR3: TGTGCCAGCAGCCCAGGGGGCGGGGACACTGAAGCTTTCTTT. It codes for CASSPGGGDTEAFF.

A note on this clone: It differs at one base from a far larger clone, so likely a read error. This chain connects TRBV28 to TRBJ1-4; D might be TRBD1 (5 bases). Per the germline V gene, CDR1 is MDHEN and CDR2 is SYDVKM. The CDR3 is 14 amino acids. V was trimmed by 0 bases and J by 9 bases, leaving 11 bases between them. The CDR3 region is CASSLWAGTQKLFF. In DNA, the CDR3 is TGTGCCAGCAGTTTATGGGCAGGGACCCAAAAACTGTTTTTT.

The rearrangement joins TRBV7-2 to TRBJ1-4; D gene ambiguous. The V and J ends lost 2 bases and 8 bases respectively, with 6 bases between them. CDR1 SGHTA and CDR2 FQGNSA come from the germline V gene. The CDR3 loop spans 12 amino acids. The CDR3 bases are TGTGCCAGCAGCTTATGGAGGGAAAAACTGTTTTTT. Protein product: CASSLWREKLFF. Supplemented by reference TRBV7-2 and TRBJ1-4, the full variable domain reads GAGVSQSPSNKVTEKGKDVELRCDPISGHTALYWYRQSLGQGLEFLIYFQGNSAPDKSGLPSDRFSAERTGGSVSTLTIQRTQQEDSAVYLCASSLWREKLFFGSGTQLSVL.

The J gene is TRBJ2-5, the V gene TRBV4-1; tentatively, D is TRBD2 (6 bases). CDR3 size: 15 residues. Trimming pared 5 bases from V and 1 base from J, leaving 14 bases between. Germline assignment: CDR1 MGHRA and CDR2 YSYEKL. The CDR3 DNA sequence: TGCGCCAGCAGCAAGTCGGGACTCCTCCAAGAGACCCAGTACTTC. Its protein product is CASSKSGLLQETQYF.

In its sample, this clone was seen once. V gene TRBV30 combines with J gene TRBJ1-3, with 7 bases matching TRBD1. CDR3 size: 15 residues. J gave up 0 bases and V 2 bases, and 4 bases lay outside the gene matches. Germline CDR1 is GTSNPN and CDR2 is SVGIG (reference sequence). The CDR3 protein is CAWSKGQLSGNTIYF. For the CDR3, the DNA is TGTGCCTGGAGTAAGGGACAGCTCTCTGGAAACACCATATATTTT.

As concerns this clone: This probably arose from a read error, given a far larger clone one base away. Here the CDR3 DNA reads TGTGCTAGCAGCCTAAATAGCGGGAGTGGCACAGATACGCAGTATTTT. As protein: CASSLNSGSGTDTQYF. The gene calls are TRBV7-7 and TRBJ2-3; 9 nucleotides match TRBD2. Germline V gene data show CDR1 as SSHAT and CDR2 as FNYEAQ (reference sequence). The CDR3 has 16 residues.

This clone was seen a handful of times. This chain links TRBV6-6 with TRBJ1-1; TRBD1 aligns across 8 bases. Per the germline V gene, CDR1 is MNHNY and CDR2 is SVGAGI (reference sequence). Germline trimming cut 5 bases from V and 1 base from J; bases unmatched to any gene: 9. The CDR3 runs to 16 residues. The CDR3 nucleotides read TGTGCCAGCAGTCAGCCTGACAGGGGCGGGAACACTGAAGCTTTCTTT. Residues: CASSQPDRGGNTEAFF.

About this clone: This likely traces to a read error, being one base from a far larger clone. The sample holds other DNA sequences that translate to the same CDR3. This chain uses TRBV4-3 with TRBJ1-5; D is unclear. The CDR3 is 19 amino acids. In germline, CDR1 is LGHNA, CDR2 YSLEER. CDR3 amino acids: CASSQDWPATSILNQPQHF. The CDR3 coding sequence is TGCGCTAGCAGCCAAGATTGGCCCGCCACGTCCATCCTCAATCAGCCCCAGCATTTT.

V gene TRBV7-4 combines with J gene TRBJ1-3; D is uncertain. This CDR3 contains 15 residues. CDR1 and CDR2 (germline): SGHVT, SQSDAQ. V gave up 1 base and J gave up 0 bases, with 7 bases separating them. The CDR3 spells CASSLGNSSGNTIYF. For the CDR3, the DNA is TGTGCCAGCAGCTTAGGAAACAGCTCTGGAAACACCATATATTTT. Complete variable domain (other parts from reference TRBV7-4 and TRBJ1-3): GAGVSQSPRYKVAKRGRDVALRCDSISGHVTLYWYRQTLGQGSEVLTYSQSDAQRDKSGRPSGRFSAERPERSVSTLKIQRTEQGDSAVYLCASSLGNSSGNTIYFGEGSWLTVV.

This rearrangement joins TRBV7-2 to TRBJ2-3; 8 bases match TRBD2. The V and J ends lost 5 bases and 0 bases, in that order; junction bases with no gene match: 4. CDR1 is SGHTA and CDR2 is FQGNSA in the germline V gene. CDR3 length: 15 amino acids. CDR3 protein: CASSPGGTSTDTQYF. The CDR3 coding sequence is TGTGCCAGCAGCCCGGGGGGGACCAGCACAGATACGCAGTATTTT. Using reference TRBV7-2 and TRBJ2-3 for the parts outside the CDR3, the full variable domain is GAGVSQSPSNKVTEKGKDVELRCDPISGHTALYWYRQSLGQGLEFLIYFQGNSAPDKSGLPSDRFSAERTGGSVSTLTIQRTQQEDSAVYLCASSPGGTSTDTQYFGPGTRLTVL.

The V and J genes are TRBV11-2 and TRBJ1-2, with a weak D call TRBD1 (5 bases). Germline V lookup: CDR1 SGHAT, CDR2 FQNNGV. Trimming removed 5 bases from V and 0 bases from J, with 16 bases in between. The CDR3 is 16 amino acids. CDR3 sequence reads: CASSQISRGPNYGYTF. Here the CDR3 DNA reads TGTGCCAGCAGCCAAATCTCAAGGGGACCTAACTATGGCTACACCTTC.

Points on this clone: With a much larger clone just one base away, this may be a read error. This sequence joins TRBV7-2 and TRBJ2-7, with 9 bases matching TRBD1. The CDR3 covers 15 residues. Germline CDR1 SGHTA, CDR2 FQGNSA. After removal of 4 bases from V and 0 bases from J, the junction contained 4 bases not matched to a gene. The chain's CDR3 is CASSSRDRVSYEQYF. For the CDR3, the DNA is TGTGCCAGCAGCTCCCGGGACAGGGTCTCCTACGAGCAGTACTTC. The full variable domain, its missing parts supplied by reference TRBV7-2 and TRBJ2-7, is GAGVSQSPSNKVTEKGKDVELRCDPISGHTALYWYRQSLGQGLEFLIYFQGNSAPDKSGLPSDRFSAERTGGSVSTLTIQRTQQEDSAVYLCASSSRDRVSYEQYFGPGTRLTVT.

On this clone itself: This probably arose from a read error, given a far larger clone one base away. This rearrangement joins TRBV30 to TRBJ2-1; D perhaps matches TRBD2 (6 bases). CDR3 size: 14 residues. Germline lookup yields CDR1 GTSNPN and CDR2 SVGIG (reference sequence). CDR3 sequence reads: CACSGGIPYNEQFF. CDR3 in DNA: TGTGCCTGTAGTGGGGGGATCCCTTACAATGAGCAGTTCTTC.

The rearrangement joins TRBV28 to TRBJ1-5; 7 nucleotides align to TRBD1. This CDR3 spans 14 amino acids. The germline gives CDR1 MDHEN, CDR2 SYDVKM. The trim removed 6 bases at V and 7 bases at J, leaving 9 bases unmatched. CDR3 sequence reads: CASSLTGSGQPQHF. The DNA of the CDR3 is TGTGCCAGCAGCTTGACAGGGTCGGGGCAGCCCCAGCATTTT.

This clone has a handful of counts. This sequence is one base from a far larger clone and is likely a read error. Since no conserved phenylalanine or tryptophan closes the CDR3, a read error is the likely cause. Other DNA sequences in this specimen translate into the identical CDR3. This chain links TRBV7-3 with TRBJ1-1; D is uncertain. V lost 5 bases to trimming and J lost 4 bases, with 20 bases between them. Germline V lookup: CDR1 SGHTA, CDR2 FQGTGA. The CDR3 covers 16 residues. The CDR3 reads CASSPSPTAASTEAFL. For the CDR3, the DNA is TGTGCCAGCAGCCCATCTCCGACTGCAGCGAGCACTGAAGCTTTCCTT.

DNA of the CDR3: TGTGCCAGCAGCCAAGAACAGTTGGGGGAGCAGTACTTC. Translation gives CASSQEQLGEQYF. The chain recombines TRBV4-2 with TRBJ2-7; the D is unclear. The V end lost 0 bases, the J end lost 7 bases, and 10 bases lay between the germline ends. The CDR3 is made up of 13 amino acids. CDR1 is LGHNA and CDR2 is YNFKEQ in the germline V gene.

V is TRBV2 and J is TRBJ1-2; D is possibly TRBD1 (5 bases). The CDR3 covers 12 residues. Germline lookup yields CDR1 SNHLY and CDR2 FYNNEI. Between the trimmed V and J ends, which lost 6 bases and 4 bases, there was a span of 9 bases. The CDR3 DNA reads TGTGCCAGCAGGGGGACGGGCTATGGCTACACCTTC. Translation gives CASRGTGYGYTF.

The V gene is TRBV6-5, the J gene TRBJ1-1; TRBD1 is a possible D gene (6 bases). Trimming took 5 bases from V and 5 from J, leaving 6 bases between them. CDR1 MNHEY and CDR2 SVGAGI come from the germline V gene. CDR3 length: 11 residues. CDR3 bases: TGTGCCAGCAGTCAGGGGACTGAAGCTTTCTTT. This gives the protein CASSQGTEAFF.

This chain links TRBV6-6 with TRBJ1-3, with unresolved D. The CDR3 contains 15 residues. V was trimmed by 2 bases and J by 0 bases, leaving 8 bases between them. The germline CDR1 and CDR2 sequences are MNHNY and SVGAGI (reference sequence). CDR3 loop: CASSYGVGSGNTIYF. The DNA of the CDR3 is TGTGCCAGCAGTTACGGGGTGGGCTCTGGAAACACCATATATTTT.

About this clone itself: A far larger clone is one nucleotide away, so this likely arose from a read error. The rearrangement links TRBV18 to TRBJ1-1; possible D gene TRBD1, 6 bases. The germline V and J ends were trimmed by 3 bases and 4 bases, with 9 bases remaining between them. CDR1 and CDR2 from the germline V gene are KGHSH and LQKENI. The CDR3 covers 13 residues. The CDR3 sequence: CASSPVQGTEAFF. The CDR3, as DNA: TGTGCCAGCTCACCGGTACAGGGCACTGAAGCTTTCTTT.

The chain uses TRBV10-1 and TRBJ2-7, with 11 bases matching TRBD2. Per the germline V gene, CDR1 is WNHNN and CDR2 is SYGVQD (reference sequence). Trimming at V came to 1 base and at J to 4 bases, leaving 9 bases not matched to a gene. The CDR3 has 17 residues. CDR3 protein: CASSEWRTSGRHYEQYF. The DNA of the CDR3 is TGCGCCAGCAGTGAGTGGAGGACTAGCGGGCGCCATTACGAGCAGTACTTC.

This clone appeared a single time. The V and J genes are TRBV28 and TRBJ2-7; D is tentatively TRBD1 or TRBD2 (5 bases each). Trimming shortened V by 5 bases and J by 5 bases, and 19 bases separated the two germline ends. The germline CDR1 and CDR2 sequences are MDHEN and SYDVKM. This CDR3 is built from 15 residues. The DNA of the CDR3 is TGTGCCAGCAGTCCCCCCCGAGGGGCGAGGGACGAGCAGTACTTC. Translation gives CASSPPRGARDEQYF.

The V call is TRBV4-3, the J call TRBJ2-3; D uncertain. Germline lookup yields CDR1 LGHNA and CDR2 YSLEER. V was clipped by 6 bases and J by 0 bases, with 13 bases between them. The CDR3 is 15 amino acids. CDR3 nucleotide sequence: TGCGCCAGCAGTCGTAGGGCGGAAAGCACAGATACGCAGTATTTT. Its translation: CASSRRAESTDTQYF.

The chain recombines TRBV5-1 with TRBJ1-4; 7 nucleotides line up with TRBD1. The CDR3 has 14 residues. CDR1 SGHRS and CDR2 YFSETQ come from the germline V gene. The junction had 8 bases not matched to a gene; V was cut back by 4 bases and J by 8 bases. The DNA for the CDR3 is TGCGCCAGCAGCCGGGACAGCGGTGAGGAAAAACTGTTTTTT. Translated: CASSRDSGEEKLFF.

This clone is medium-sized. Other DNA variants within this sample encode the same CDR3. This rearrangement joins TRBV30 to TRBJ1-1; D unclear. V shed 5 bases and J shed 1 base, with 8 bases lying between them. The germline V gene has CDR1 GTSNPN and CDR2 SVGIG (reference sequence). The CDR3 spans 12 residues. CDR3 DNA sequence: TGTGCCTGGGCCCCGGGGAACACTGAAGCTTTCTTT. Amino acids: CAWAPGNTEAFF.